These 15 T cell receptor beta chains were all obtained from the same sample, sequenced in a study of somatic mutations in cytotoxic T cells in rheumatoid arthritis. Clones were sequenced by immunoSEQ multiplex PCR, and TCRdb holds only the in-frame ones, with some missing. The sample contains 15,000 or so clones, more than 60% of which appear only once. Sequenced: CD8+ T cells sorted from blood. These TCRs come from an adult with rheumatoid arthritis.

V usage is TRBV5-6 and J usage is TRBJ1-2; D gene unclear. Looked up from germline, CDR1 is SGHDT and CDR2 is YYEEEE. The CDR3 extends over 14 amino acids. The ends were cut back, 2 bases at V and 4 bases at J, with 12 bases in the middle. The CDR3 sequence is CASSFPTNGYGYTF. CDR3 bases: TGTGCCAGCAGCTTCCCGACAAATGGCTATGGCTACACCTTC.

The J gene is TRBJ1-2, the V gene TRBV28; TRBD1 matches 8 bases. CDR3 length equals 14 residues. Germline V gene data show CDR1 as MDHEN and CDR2 as SYDVKM. V shed 6 bases, J shed 2 bases, and the junction held 5 bases outside the gene matches. CDR3 nucleotides: TGTGCCAGCAGGCCCGGGACAGGCAACTATGGCTACACCTTC. Its protein product is CASRPGTGNYGYTF.

The J gene is TRBJ1-1, the V gene TRBV2; D ambiguous. CDR3 size: 13 residues. Germline lookup yields CDR1 SNHLY and CDR2 FYNNEI. V shed 6 bases and J shed 0 bases, with 8 bases lying between them. The CDR3 nucleotides read TGTGCCAGCAGACTTACAGTGAACACTGAAGCTTTCTTT. This encodes CASRLTVNTEAFF.

This clone was counted a few times. The V and J genes are TRBV13 and TRBJ2-7; perhaps TRBD1 as D (6 bases). CDR1 and CDR2 from the germline V gene are PRHDT and FYEKMQ (reference sequence). V lost 9 bases, J lost 0 bases, and 12 bases lay in between. The CDR3 spans 13 residues. The CDR3 reads CASRTASSYEQYF. The CDR3 coding sequence is TGTGCCAGTCGGACAGCCAGCTCCTACGAGCAGTACTTC.

V is TRBV5-4 and J is TRBJ2-7, with 7 bases identical to TRBD1. CDR3 length equals 15 residues. Trimming took 4 bases from V and 5 from J; bases not matched to a gene: 12. CDR1 and CDR2 from the germline V gene are SGHNT and YYREEE (reference sequence). The CDR3 region has the DNA TGTGCCAGCAGCACGCTAACCCTGACAGGGAACGAGCAGTACTTC. Amino acids: CASSTLTLTGNEQYF. Full variable domain (outside the CDR3, taken from reference TRBV5-4 and TRBJ2-7): ETGVTQSPTHLIKTRGQQVTLRCSSQSGHNTVSWYQQALGQGPQFIFQYYREEENGRGNFPPRFSGLQFPNYSSELNVNALELDDSALYLCASSTLTLTGNEQYFGPGTRLTVT.

The rearrangement joins TRBV10-2 to TRBJ1-4; D ambiguous. The CDR3 extends over 11 amino acids. The germline V gene has CDR1 WSHSY and CDR2 SAAADI. V was trimmed by 2 bases and J by 7 bases, leaving 2 bases between them. CDR3 region: CASSEGEKLFF. DNA for the CDR3: TGCGCCAGCAGTGAGGGTGAAAAACTGTTTTTT.

The chain employs TRBV2 and TRBJ2-6, with D maybe TRBD1 (7 bases). The CDR3 is made up of 15 amino acids. Per germline, CDR1 SNHLY and CDR2 FYNNEI. V was shortened by 9 bases and J by 2 bases, with 14 bases between the two germline ends. The CDR3 DNA reads as TGTGCCAGGGAGGGGGCTGAAGCTGGGGCCAACGTCCTGACTTTC. As protein: CAREGAEAGANVLTF.

The chain uses TRBV27 and TRBJ2-3; D gene uncertain. The ends were cut back, 6 bases at V and 3 bases at J, with 13 bases in the middle. The length of the CDR3 is 14 residues. Germline lookup yields CDR1 MNHEY and CDR2 SMNVEV (reference sequence). CDR3 sequence reads: CASRIPPGTDTQYF. The CDR3 DNA follows: TGTGCCAGCAGAATCCCCCCAGGAACAGATACGCAGTATTTT.

The rearrangement uses TRBV4-1 and TRBJ2-3; TRBD1 matches at 7 bases. CDR1 MGHRA and CDR2 YSYEKL come from the germline V gene. This CDR3 is 15 amino acids long. The J segment lost 1 base and the V segment lost 5 bases, leaving 6 bases of the junction unmatched. The chain's CDR3 is CASSFRDRGTDTQYF. The CDR3, as DNA: TGCGCCAGCAGCTTCCGGGACAGAGGCACAGATACGCAGTATTTT.

This clone was observed a handful of times. V and J are TRBV7-3 and TRBJ2-5; D ambiguous. CDR1 is SGHTA and CDR2 is FQGTGA in the germline V gene. The CDR3 sequence is 13 residues long. Trimming left V 3 bases short and J 5 bases short, with 10 bases between. Written as DNA, the CDR3 is TGTGCCAGCAGCTTGAGGTTTATGGAGACCCAGTACTTC. It translates to CASSLRFMETQYF.

This clone was seen just once. This chain connects TRBV27 to TRBJ2-3; 9 positions match TRBD2. In germline, CDR1 is MNHEY, CDR2 SMNVEV (reference sequence). J lost 4 bases, V lost 3 bases, and 17 bases had no gene match. This CDR3 has 19 amino acids. CDR3 amino acids: CASSLNWASGEVGSDTQYF. The DNA for the CDR3 is TGTGCCAGCAGTTTGAATTGGGCTAGCGGGGAGGTTGGGTCAGATACGCAGTATTTT.

This chain links TRBV7-6 with TRBJ1-1; D is unclear. The V and J ends lost 0 bases and 6 bases respectively, with 11 bases between them. Germline lookup yields CDR1 SGHVS and CDR2 FNYEAQ. The CDR3 runs to 14 residues. In nucleotides, the CDR3 is TGTGCCAGCAGCTTAGCTGAGGGTCGGGCTGAAGCTTTCTTT. This translates into CASSLAEGRAEAFF.

This sequence joins TRBV5-8 and TRBJ1-5, with D tentatively TRBD1 (5 bases). V gave up 2 bases and J gave up 7 bases, with 16 bases separating them. There are 15 residues in the CDR3. Germline assignment: CDR1 SGHTS and CDR2 YDEGEE. CDR3 DNA sequence: TGTGCCAGCAGCTTTCTGCGGGGGGTAGGACAGCCCCAGCATTTT. Its protein is CASSFLRGVGQPQHF.

CDR3 protein: CASSQGLAGYEQYF. CDR3 DNA sequence: TGCGCCAGCAGCCAAGGGCTAGCGGGTTACGAGCAGTACTTC. This chain uses TRBV4-1 with TRBJ2-7, with 8 positions matching TRBD2. Unmatched junction bases numbered 3, after V lost 1 base and J lost 4 bases. The CDR3 runs to 14 residues. From germline, CDR1 is MGHRA and CDR2 YSYEKL.

The chain carries TRBV9 and TRBJ2-7, with TRBD2 matching 8 bases. CDR1 SGDLS and CDR2 YYNGEE come from the germline V gene. The CDR3 is 13 amino acids. V lost 5 bases to trimming and J lost 0 bases; unmatched junction nucleotides: 1. CDR3 coding DNA: TGTGCCAGCAGTACTAGCGGCTCCTACGAGCAGTACTTC. Its protein product is CASSTSGSYEQYF.